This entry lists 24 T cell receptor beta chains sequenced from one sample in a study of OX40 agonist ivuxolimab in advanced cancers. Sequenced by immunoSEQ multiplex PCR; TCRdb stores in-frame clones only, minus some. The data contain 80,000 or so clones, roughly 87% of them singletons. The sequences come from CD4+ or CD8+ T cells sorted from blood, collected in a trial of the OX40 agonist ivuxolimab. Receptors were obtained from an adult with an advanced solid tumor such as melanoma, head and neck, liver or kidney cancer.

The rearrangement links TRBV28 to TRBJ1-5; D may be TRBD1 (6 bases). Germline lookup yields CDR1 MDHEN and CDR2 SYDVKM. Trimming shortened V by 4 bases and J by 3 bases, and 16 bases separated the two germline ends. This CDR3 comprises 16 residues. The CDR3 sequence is CASSSYRVADNQPQHF. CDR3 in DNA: TGTGCCAGCAGTTCGTACAGGGTTGCGGACAATCAGCCCCAGCATTTT.

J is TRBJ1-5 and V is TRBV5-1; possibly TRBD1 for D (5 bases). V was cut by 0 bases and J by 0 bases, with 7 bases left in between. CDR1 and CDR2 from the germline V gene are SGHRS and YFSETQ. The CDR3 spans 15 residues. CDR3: CASSLAGISNQPQHF. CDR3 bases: TGCGCCAGCAGCTTGGCAGGGATTAGCAATCAGCCCCAGCATTTT.

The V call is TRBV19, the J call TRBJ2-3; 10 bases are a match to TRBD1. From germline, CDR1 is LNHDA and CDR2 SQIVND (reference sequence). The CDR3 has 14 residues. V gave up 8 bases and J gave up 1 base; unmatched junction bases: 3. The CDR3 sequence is CASWDRGRTDTQYF. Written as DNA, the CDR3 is TGTGCCAGTTGGGACAGGGGACGCACAGATACGCAGTATTTT.

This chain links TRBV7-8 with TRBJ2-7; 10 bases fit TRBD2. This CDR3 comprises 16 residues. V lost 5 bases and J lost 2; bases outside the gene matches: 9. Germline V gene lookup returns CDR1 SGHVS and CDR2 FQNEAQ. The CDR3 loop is CASSLLPLAGAYEQYF. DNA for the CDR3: TGTGCCAGCAGCCTCCTCCCTCTAGCGGGAGCCTACGAGCAGTACTTC. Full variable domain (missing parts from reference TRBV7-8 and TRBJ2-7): GAGVSQSPRYKVAKRGQDVALRCDPISGHVSLFWYQQALGQGPEFLTYFQNEAQLDKSGLPSDRFFAERPEGSVSTLKIQRTQQEDSAVYLCASSLLPLAGAYEQYFGPGTRLTVT.

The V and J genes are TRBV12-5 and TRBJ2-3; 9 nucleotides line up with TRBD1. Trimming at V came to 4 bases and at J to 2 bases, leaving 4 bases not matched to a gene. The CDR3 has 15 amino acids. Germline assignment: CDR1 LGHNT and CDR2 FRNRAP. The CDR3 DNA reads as TGTGCTAGTGGTTCGGGACAGGGACCCACAGATACGCAGTATTTT. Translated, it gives CASGSGQGPTDTQYF.

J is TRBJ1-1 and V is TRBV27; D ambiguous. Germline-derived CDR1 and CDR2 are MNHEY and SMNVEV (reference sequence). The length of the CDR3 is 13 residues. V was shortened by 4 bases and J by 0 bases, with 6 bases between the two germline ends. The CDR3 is CASSSGLNTEAFF. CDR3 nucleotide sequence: TGTGCCAGCAGTTCCGGGTTGAACACTGAAGCTTTCTTT.

The CDR3 loop is CAISESGPGQLNSPLHF. The CDR3 bases are TGTGCCATCAGTGAGTCGGGGCCGGGACAGCTCAATTCACCCCTCCACTTT. The rearrangement uses TRBV10-3 and TRBJ1-6; 7 bases are shared with TRBD1. CDR1 is ENHRY and CDR2 is SYGVKD in the germline V gene. V dropped 0 bases and J dropped 7; count of bases not matched to a gene: 9. CDR3 length equals 17 residues.

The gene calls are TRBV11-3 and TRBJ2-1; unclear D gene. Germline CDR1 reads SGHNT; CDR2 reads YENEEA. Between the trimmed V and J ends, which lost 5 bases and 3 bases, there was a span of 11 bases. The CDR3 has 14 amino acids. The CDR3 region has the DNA TGTGCCAGCAGCCAAAGCTCTGTCTACAATGAGCAGTTCTTC. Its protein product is CASSQSSVYNEQFF.

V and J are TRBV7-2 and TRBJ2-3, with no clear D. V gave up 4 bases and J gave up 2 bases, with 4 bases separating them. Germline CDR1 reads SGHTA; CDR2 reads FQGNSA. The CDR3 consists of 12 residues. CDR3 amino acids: CASSSITDTQYF. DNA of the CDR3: TGTGCCAGCAGCTCGATCACAGATACGCAGTATTTT.

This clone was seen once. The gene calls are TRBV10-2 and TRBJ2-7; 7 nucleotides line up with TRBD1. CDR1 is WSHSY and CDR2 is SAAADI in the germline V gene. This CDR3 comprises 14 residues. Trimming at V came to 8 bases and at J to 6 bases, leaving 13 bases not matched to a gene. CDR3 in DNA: TGCGCCAGCTCCGAACAGACAGGGCGTTTCGAGCAGTACTTC. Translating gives CASSEQTGRFEQYF.

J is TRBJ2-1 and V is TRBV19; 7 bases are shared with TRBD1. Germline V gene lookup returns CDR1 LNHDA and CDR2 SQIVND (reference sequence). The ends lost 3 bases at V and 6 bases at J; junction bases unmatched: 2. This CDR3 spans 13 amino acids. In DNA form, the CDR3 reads TGTGCCAGTAGTATTGACAGGGCCAATGAGCAGTTCTTC. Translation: CASSIDRANEQFF.

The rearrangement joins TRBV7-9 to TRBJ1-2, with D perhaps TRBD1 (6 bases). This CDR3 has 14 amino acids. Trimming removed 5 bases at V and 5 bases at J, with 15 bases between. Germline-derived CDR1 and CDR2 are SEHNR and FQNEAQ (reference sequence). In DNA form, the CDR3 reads TGTGCCAGCAGCCCAAGGACAGATGGTTATGGCTACACCTTC. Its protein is CASSPRTDGYGYTF.

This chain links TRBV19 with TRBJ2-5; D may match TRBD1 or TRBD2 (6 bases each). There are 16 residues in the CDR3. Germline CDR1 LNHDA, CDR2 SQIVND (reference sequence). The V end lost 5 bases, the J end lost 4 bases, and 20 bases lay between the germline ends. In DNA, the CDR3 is TGTGCCAGTAGTGTCCAATTTCGGGGGCAATCAGAGACCCAGTACTTC. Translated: CASSVQFRGQSETQYF. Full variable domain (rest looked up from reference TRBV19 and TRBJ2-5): DGGITQSPKYLFRKEGQNVTLSCEQNLNHDAMYWYRQDPGQGLRLIYYSQIVNDFQKGDIAEGYSVSREKKESFPLTVTSAQKNPTAFYLCASSVQFRGQSETQYFGPGTRLLVL.

The CDR3 loop is CASSPGPPETQYF. CDR3 DNA: TGCGCCAGCAGCCCAGGGCCCCCAGAGACCCAGTACTTC. The chain employs TRBV5-1 and TRBJ2-5; weak D call: TRBD1 (5 bases). V lost 4 bases and J lost 4, with 11 bases in between. From germline, CDR1 is SGHRS and CDR2 YFSETQ. The CDR3 contains 13 residues. The full variable domain, completed using reference TRBV5-1 and TRBJ2-5, is KAGVTQTPRYLIKTRGQQVTLSCSPISGHRSVSWYQQTPGQGLQFLFEYFSETQRNKGNFPGRFSGRQFSNSRSEMNVSTLELGDSALYLCASSPGPPETQYFGPGTRLLVL.

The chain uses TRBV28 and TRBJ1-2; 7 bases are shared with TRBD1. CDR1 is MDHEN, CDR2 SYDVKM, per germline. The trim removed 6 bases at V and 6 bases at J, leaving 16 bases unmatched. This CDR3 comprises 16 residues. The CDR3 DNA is TGTGCCAGCAGGTCAACGGCGACAGGGTCAATCCATGGCTACACCTTC. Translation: CASRSTATGSIHGYTF.

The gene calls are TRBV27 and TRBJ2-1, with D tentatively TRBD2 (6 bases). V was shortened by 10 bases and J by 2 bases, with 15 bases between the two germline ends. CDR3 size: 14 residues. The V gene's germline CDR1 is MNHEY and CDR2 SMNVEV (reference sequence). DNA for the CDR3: TGTGCCACCACCGGGACTCCAGCCTACAATGAGCAGTTCTTC. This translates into CATTGTPAYNEQFF.

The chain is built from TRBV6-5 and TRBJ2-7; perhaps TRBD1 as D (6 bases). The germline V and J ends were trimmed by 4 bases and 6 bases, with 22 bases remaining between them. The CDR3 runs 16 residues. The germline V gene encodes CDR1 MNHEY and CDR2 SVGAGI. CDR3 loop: CASSSRTIQGVGEQYF. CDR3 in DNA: TGTGCCAGCAGTTCTCGAACGATACAGGGTGTTGGCGAGCAGTACTTC.

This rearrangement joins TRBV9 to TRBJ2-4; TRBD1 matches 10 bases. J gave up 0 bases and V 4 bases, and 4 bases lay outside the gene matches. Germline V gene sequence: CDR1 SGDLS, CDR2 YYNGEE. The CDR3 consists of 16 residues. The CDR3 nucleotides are TGTGCCAGCAGCCCTGGGACAGGGGTAGCCAAAAACATTCAGTACTTC. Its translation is CASSPGTGVAKNIQYF.

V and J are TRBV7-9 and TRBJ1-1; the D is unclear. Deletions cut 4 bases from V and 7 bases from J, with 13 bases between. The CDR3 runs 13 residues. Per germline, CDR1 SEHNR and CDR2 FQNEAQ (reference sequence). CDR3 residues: CASSSRVGIEAFF. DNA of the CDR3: TGTGCCAGCAGCTCACGGGTGGGAATTGAAGCTTTCTTT.

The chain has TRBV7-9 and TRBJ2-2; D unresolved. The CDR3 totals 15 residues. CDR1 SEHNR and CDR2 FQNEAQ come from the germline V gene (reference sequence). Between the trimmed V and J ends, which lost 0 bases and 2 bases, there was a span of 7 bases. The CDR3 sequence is CASSLAYYNTGELFF. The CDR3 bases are TGTGCCAGCAGCTTAGCCTACTACAACACCGGGGAGCTGTTTTTT.

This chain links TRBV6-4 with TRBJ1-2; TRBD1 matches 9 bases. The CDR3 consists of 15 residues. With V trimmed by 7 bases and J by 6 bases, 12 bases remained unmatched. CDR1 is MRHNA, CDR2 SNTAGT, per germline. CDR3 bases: TGTGCCAGCACTCCTTTCGGGGGGACAGGGCATGGCTACACCTTC. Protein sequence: CASTPFGGTGHGYTF.

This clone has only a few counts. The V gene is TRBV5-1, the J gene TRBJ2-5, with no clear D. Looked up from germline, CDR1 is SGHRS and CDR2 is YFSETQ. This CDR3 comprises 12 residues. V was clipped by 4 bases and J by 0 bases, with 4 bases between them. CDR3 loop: CASSPYQETQYF. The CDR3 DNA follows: TGCGCCAGCAGCCCGTACCAAGAGACCCAGTACTTC.

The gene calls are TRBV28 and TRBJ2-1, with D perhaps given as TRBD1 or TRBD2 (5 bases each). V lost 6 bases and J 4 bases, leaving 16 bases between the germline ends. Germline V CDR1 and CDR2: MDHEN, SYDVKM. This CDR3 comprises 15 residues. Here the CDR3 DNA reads TGTGCCAGCAGCCAGTTCCGGGACCAGTACAATGAGCAGTTCTTC. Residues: CASSQFRDQYNEQFF.

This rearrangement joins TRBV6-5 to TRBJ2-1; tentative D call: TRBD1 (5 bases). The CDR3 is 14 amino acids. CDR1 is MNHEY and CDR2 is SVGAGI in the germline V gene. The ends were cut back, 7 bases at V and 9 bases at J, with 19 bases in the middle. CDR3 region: CASIRGPGRPEQFF. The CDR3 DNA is TGTGCCAGCATAAGGGGCCCGGGCCGGCCTGAGCAGTTCTTC.